A single sample gave rise to the 26 T cell receptor beta chains below, sequenced in a study of blood T cell repertoires in COVID-19. Sequencing was performed with immunoSEQ multiplex PCR; in TCRdb, only in-frame clones are kept and a portion is missing. In the table there are about 440,000 clones, 90% of which are singletons. Sequencing was performed on PBMCs or T cells enriched from blood (not recorded which). Receptors were obtained from a man between 18 and 29 years old who had recovered from COVID-19.

Here the CDR3 DNA reads TGTGCCAGCAGTGACAGGGGTGGCTACACCTTC. This sequence encodes CASSDRGGYTF. V and J are TRBV2 and TRBJ1-2; D may be TRBD1 (6 bases). The CDR3 length is 11 residues. The V end was cut by 3 bases, the J end by 7 bases, with 6 bases between. CDR1 and CDR2 from the germline V gene are SNHLY and FYNNEI.

The chain carries TRBV13 and TRBJ1-2; 9 bases match TRBD1. V trimming: 5 bases; J trimming: 7 bases; junction bases outside the gene matches: 11. Germline CDR1 and CDR2: PRHDT and FYEKMQ (reference sequence). This CDR3 is built from 15 residues. CDR3 in DNA: TGTGCCAGCAGCCCAGGACAGGGGAGGGAAGGTGGCTACACCTTC. This translates into CASSPGQGREGGYTF. Complete variable domain (other parts from reference TRBV13 and TRBJ1-2): AAGVIQSPRHLIKEKRETATLKCYPIPRHDTVYWYQQGPGQDPQFLISFYEKMQSDKGSIPDRFSAQQFSDYHSELNMSSLELGDSALYFCASSPGQGREGGYTFGSGTRLTVV.

A remark on this clone: A read error may produce the germline difference seen at one junction end. The chain has TRBV19 and TRBJ1-1; 9 bases line up with TRBD1. CDR1 is LNHDA and CDR2 is SQIVND in the germline V gene (reference sequence). The CDR3 runs to 14 residues. Written as DNA, the CDR3 is TGTGCCAGTATTAGGGACAGGGAGAACCCTGAAGCTTTCTTT. Translated, it gives CASIRDRENPEAFF.

The chain has TRBV5-4 and TRBJ2-7; D perhaps matches TRBD2 (6 bases). The CDR3 has 14 residues. Trimming took off 4 bases at V and 2 bases at J, with 13 bases between the two ends. Germline assignment: CDR1 SGHNT and CDR2 YYREEE (reference sequence). The CDR3, as DNA: TGTGCCAGCAGCCCTGGACTAAACGCCTACGAGCAGTACTTC. It translates to CASSPGLNAYEQYF. Complete variable domain (other parts from reference TRBV5-4 and TRBJ2-7): ETGVTQSPTHLIKTRGQQVTLRCSSQSGHNTVSWYQQALGQGPQFIFQYYREEENGRGNFPPRFSGLQFPNYSSELNVNALELDDSALYLCASSPGLNAYEQYFGPGTRLTVT.

J is TRBJ2-2 and V is TRBV2, with 8 bases lining up with TRBD2. Germline trimming cut 3 bases from V and 4 bases from J; bases unmatched to any gene: 1. CDR1 is SNHLY and CDR2 is FYNNEI in the germline V gene. This CDR3 contains 14 residues. The chain's CDR3 is CASSDSGSTGELFF. Written as DNA, the CDR3 is TGTGCCAGCAGTGACAGCGGGAGCACCGGGGAGCTGTTTTTT.

The rearrangement joins TRBV5-1 to TRBJ2-2, with 7 bases identical to TRBD1. The J segment lost 2 bases and the V segment lost 6 bases, leaving 7 bases of the junction unmatched. The CDR3 spans 15 residues. Germline CDR1 and CDR2: SGHRS and YFSETQ. CDR3 nucleotide sequence: TGCGCCAGCACCCTGGACAGGAGAAACACCGGGGAGCTGTTTTTT. Protein sequence: CASTLDRRNTGELFF.

This chain links TRBV12-5 with TRBJ1-4, with 9 bases lining up with TRBD1. Unmatched junction bases numbered 7, after V lost 6 bases and J lost 2 bases. The germline V gene has CDR1 LGHNT and CDR2 FRNRAP. The CDR3 is made up of 16 amino acids. The DNA of the CDR3 is TGTGCTAGTGGGGGTGAACAGGGGGCGACTAATGAAAAACTGTTTTTT. The encoded protein is CASGGEQGATNEKLFF.

The chain recombines TRBV20-1 with TRBJ1-5, with no clear D. The V end lost 1 base, the J end lost 11 bases, and 9 bases lay between the germline ends. The CDR3 is 11 amino acids. The germline V gene has CDR1 DFQATT and CDR2 SNEGSKA (reference sequence). The CDR3 loop reads CSARVSTAQHF. The CDR3 nucleotides read TGCAGTGCTAGAGTAAGTACGGCCCAGCATTTT.

The J gene is TRBJ1-5, the V gene TRBV2; 7 positions match TRBD1. V lost 6 bases and J lost 13; bases outside the gene matches: 6. Germline-derived CDR1 and CDR2 are SNHLY and FYNNEI. The CDR3 covers 11 residues. The CDR3 bases are TGTGCCAGCAGGCGACAGGGCAATCAGCATTTT. Encoded protein: CASRRQGNQHF.

This chain connects TRBV9 to TRBJ2-5; no reliable D call. Trimming shortened V by 3 bases and J by 5 bases, and 8 bases separated the two germline ends. This CDR3 is 12 amino acids long. Germline loops: CDR1 SGDLS, CDR2 YYNGEE. CDR3 sequence: CASSASQETQYF. DNA for the CDR3: TGTGCCAGCAGCGCCTCTCAGGAGACCCAGTACTTC.

This CDR3 is CASSPGVRGTEAFF. CDR3 sequence (DNA): TGTGCCAGCAGTCCAGGCGTAAGGGGCACTGAAGCTTTCTTT. The rearrangement joins TRBV27 to TRBJ1-1; tentative D call: TRBD1 (5 bases). Trimming cost V 5 bases and J 4 bases, with 14 bases left between them. CDR1 MNHEY and CDR2 SMNVEV come from the germline V gene (reference sequence). The CDR3 length is 14 residues.

The chain is built from TRBV4-1 and TRBJ1-6; perhaps TRBD1 as D (6 bases). The V gene's germline CDR1 is MGHRA and CDR2 YSYEKL. The length of the CDR3 is 15 residues. Trimming pared 3 bases from V and 7 bases from J, leaving 13 bases between. This chain's CDR3 is CASSHTGTGNSPLHF. The CDR3 region has the DNA TGCGCCAGCAGCCACACAGGGACCGGGAATTCACCCCTCCACTTT.

The chain employs TRBV28 and TRBJ1-2, with D uncertain. The CDR3 is 14 amino acids. Trimming pared 8 bases from V and 6 bases from J, leaving 19 bases between. CDR1 and CDR2 (germline): MDHEN, SYDVKM. The CDR3 nucleotides are TGTGCCAGCTTCGGCGGCGGAGGGTATGATGGCTACACCTTC. It is translated as CASFGGGGYDGYTF.

The chain carries TRBV29-1 and TRBJ2-5; 14 nucleotides agree with TRBD2. CDR1 is SQVTM, CDR2 ANQGSEA, per germline. V lost 6 bases to trimming and J lost 5 bases; unmatched junction nucleotides: 8. The CDR3 loop spans 15 amino acids. The DNA for the CDR3 is TGCAGCGTCAACGGACTAGCGGGAGGATATGAGACCCAGTACTTC. This codes for CSVNGLAGGYETQYF.

This clone was observed a single time. The rearrangement joins TRBV7-2 to TRBJ1-1, with a weak D call TRBD1 (6 bases). Between the trimmed V and J ends, which lost 5 bases and 8 bases, there was a span of 18 bases. The CDR3 runs 14 residues. Germline CDR1 SGHTA, CDR2 FQGNSA. CDR3 sequence reads: CASSVRGGPKEAFF. CDR3 nucleotides: TGTGCCAGCAGCGTTCGGGGGGGGCCGAAAGAAGCTTTCTTT.

V is TRBV5-6 and J is TRBJ2-7; perhaps TRBD2 as D (6 bases). The V gene's germline CDR1 is SGHDT and CDR2 YYEEEE. The CDR3 is 12 residues long. The V end lost 3 bases, the J end lost 9 bases, and 13 bases lay between the germline ends. CDR3 DNA: TGTGCCAGCAGCTCCTCGGGACTCGCGCAGTACTTC. Residues: CASSSSGLAQYF.

The chain has TRBV15 and TRBJ1-4, with D unclear. Germline loops: CDR1 LNHNV, CDR2 YYDKDF (reference sequence). The CDR3 runs 15 residues. The ends were cut back, 0 bases at V and 4 bases at J, with 9 bases in the middle. CDR3 bases: TGTGCCACCAGCAGAGATGTACAGCTTAATGAAAAACTGTTTTTT. It yields the protein CATSRDVQLNEKLFF.

This sequence joins TRBV18 and TRBJ1-5, with TRBD1 as a possible D gene (5 bases). Germline V CDR1 and CDR2: KGHSH, LQKENI. The CDR3 has 17 amino acids. Trimming pared 0 bases from V and 2 bases from J, leaving 14 bases between. CDR3 nucleotides: TGTGCCAGCTCACCACCGGGGGGGTCGGTAGGCAATCAGCCCCAGCATTTT. Its protein product is CASSPPGGSVGNQPQHF.

This clone was seen just once. The genes are TRBV7-3 and TRBJ2-5, with TRBD2 as a possible D gene (5 bases). The CDR3 is 15 amino acids. The germline CDR1 and CDR2 sequences are SGHTA and FQGTGA. V was cut by 1 base and J by 5 bases, with 14 bases left in between. Written as DNA, the CDR3 is TGTGCCAGCAGCTTAAGGTCCCGGGATTGGGAGACCCAGTACTTC. It specifies CASSLRSRDWETQYF.

The gene calls are TRBV12-3 or TRBV12-4 and TRBJ1-1; D not resolved. Trimming removed 2 bases at V and 6 bases at J, with 4 bases between. The CDR3 spans 11 residues. CDR3 nucleotides: TGTGCCAGCAGTTTATACTCTGAAGCTTTCTTT. This codes for CASSLYSEAFF.

The V and J genes are TRBV19 and TRBJ1-2; no firm D call. The length of the CDR3 is 15 residues. V dropped 7 bases and J dropped 4 bases, with 19 bases sitting between them. Germline CDR1 is LNHDA and CDR2 is SQIVND (reference sequence). CDR3: CASKTSRGIGYGYTF. DNA of the CDR3: TGTGCCAGTAAAACATCCCGGGGTATCGGCTATGGCTACACCTTC.

The V gene is TRBV7-9, the J gene TRBJ2-7; D is unresolved. CDR1 is SEHNR, CDR2 FQNEAQ, per germline (reference sequence). Trimming pared 8 bases from V and 6 bases from J, leaving 20 bases between. The CDR3 totals 14 residues. CDR3 sequence reads: CASRHSFPLTEQYF. Written as DNA, the CDR3 is TGTGCCAGCCGTCATAGTTTCCCACTAACCGAGCAGTACTTC.

This chain uses TRBV12-3 or TRBV12-4 with TRBJ1-2, with D possibly TRBD1 on 5 matching bases. The V end was cut by 2 bases, the J end by 7 bases, with 11 bases between. The CDR3 is made up of 13 amino acids. This CDR3 reads CASSLQGKGGYTF. Here the CDR3 DNA reads TGTGCCAGCAGTTTACAGGGAAAGGGTGGCTACACCTTC.

The rearrangement joins TRBV21-1 to TRBJ1-2; the D call in the table, TRBD1, was not verified against the DNA. TRBV21-1 represents a pseudogene. CDR3 length equals 16 residues. CDR3 DNA: TGTGCCAGCAGCAAAGCAGCAGGGGCAGGGAACTATGGCTACACCTTC. Translation gives CASSKAAGAGNYGYTF.

This clone showed up just once. This chain connects TRBV28 to TRBJ2-7, with D uncertain. This CDR3 has 12 amino acids. V shed 7 bases and J shed 2 bases, with 9 bases lying between them. Germline V gene data show CDR1 as MDHEN and CDR2 as SYDVKM. CDR3 in amino acids: CASTHLTYEQYF. The CDR3 nucleotides read TGTGCCAGCACACACCTGACCTACGAGCAGTACTTC. Full variable domain (rest looked up from reference TRBV28 and TRBJ2-7): DVKVTQSSRYLVKRTGEKVFLECVQDMDHENMFWYRQDPGLGLRLIYFSYDVKMKEKGDIPEGYSVSREKKERFSLILESASTNQTSMYLCASTHLTYEQYFGPGTRLTVT.

The genes are TRBV4-1 and TRBJ1-6; D is unclear. The V end lost 0 bases, the J end lost 0 bases, and 6 bases lay between the germline ends. The CDR3 loop spans 16 amino acids. Germline-derived CDR1 and CDR2 are MGHRA and YSYEKL. Written as DNA, the CDR3 is TGCGCCAGCAGCCAAGAAACCAGCTCCTATAATTCACCCCTCCACTTT. Translation gives CASSQETSSYNSPLHF.